Described below is a single T cell receptor (beta chain) sequence and its context. This clone's antigen is unknown. No much larger clone is present one base from it, and per-base qualities are unavailable. This sample was included in a study of blood T cell repertoires in COVID-19 (TCRdb year 2020). Broadly, across the study: Samples from collaborators originated in the United States, Italy and Spain and spanned both the acute and convalescent phases of COVID-19. Samples were obtained from the ongoing ImmuneRACE study (first 160 participants) and from 1,254 subjects provided by 6 global collaborators. The repertoires were made available in a free public database intended to serve as a resource for research on the immune response to SARS-CoV-2. The material from the prospective study consisted of cDNA or gDNA derived from T cells, B-cell-depleted T cells, or PBMCs. The sample metadata nearly always contained a de-identified subject ID, COVID-19 status, age in years and sex. HLA class I and class II types, where available, came from metadata supplied by the sample provider rather than from assay-based typing. Deeply sampled blood TCRbeta repertoires from subjects exposed to, actively infected with, or recovered from COVID-19 were included in the dataset.

The immunoSEQ Assay, a bias-controlled multiplex PCR, was used to amplify TCRbeta CDR3 regions from genomic DNA. The published analysis was carried out like this. The number of nucleated cells in each sample was estimated from the amplification of reference gene primers within the assay. To quantify the absolute abundance of each unique TCRbeta CDR3 rearrangement, sequence reads were collapsed and filtered. For each sample, productive Simpson clonality was calculated by taking the square root of Simpson's diversity index across productive rearrangements. Not all clones reach the TCRdb copy of this immuneACCESS table, which keeps in-frame sequences only. Checked studies attribute under half of the gap to unresolved V genes and leave the rest unexplained. V, J and clone size are those of that table, while D and trimming were read from the DNA. The sample table lists fewer than 250,000 clones, 80% to 90% of them with a count of one. Jointly, the top ten make up more than 9% of the sample.

One collaborating source in Seattle enrolled patients during active infection and followed them longitudinally through the course of disease. Whole blood was collected in K2EDTA tubes by collaborating institutions according to the institutions' own protocols. Collaborator samples were shipped for TCRbeta analysis as frozen whole blood, isolated PBMCs, or DNA extracted from either sample type. Including the terminal cysteine and phenylalanine, the CDR3 comprises 12 residues. The kept DNA is CDR3 alone, 36 bases in frame from the first base. V loses 4 bases of germline sequence and J loses 1 base, and the interval between the two ends is 4 bases. CDR1 and CDR2 are drawn from the germline V gene: SQVTM, ANQGSEA. What the work shows at the level of the full study, not this receptor alone: How much clinical and demographic metadata was included differed by source and by participant, and the metadata was provided uncurated.

The chain links TRBV29-1 with TRBJ2-2; the D gene cannot be resolved reliably. The clonotype originates from a woman aged 80 or over with COVID-19, enrolled during active disease. What was sequenced was peripheral blood. The CDR3 is CSVGLNTGELFF. The base sequence is TGCAGCGTTGGGCTGAACACCGGGGAGCTGTTTTTT.